Listed here is a single T cell receptor (beta chain). What it binds is not known. This sample was taken from a study of CD8+ T cells in alopecia areata. Researchers took lesional scalp punch biopsies and peripheral blood from people who were alopecia areata patients. The sorting of PBMCs gave CD4+ and CD8+ T cells. It was cDNA, reverse transcribed from extracted RNA, that served as the sequencing template. Here immunoSEQ multiplex PCR was the method, and the copy in TCRdb shows in-frame clones only, minus some. The data show 130,000 to 150,000 clones, 40% to 55% seen once. Broader study findings: Sequencing of scalp tissue also captures the resident alphabeta T cells of normal skin. Mice showed TCR sharing more clearly than patients did, possibly owing to HLA.

The sample was CD4+ T cells sorted from blood, taken at week 0. This TCR derives from a human donor with alopecia areata.

The CDR3 spells CSLRAGSGSYNEQFF. DNA for the CDR3: TGCAGCTTGCGGGCGGGGTCGGGGAGCTACAATGAGCAGTTCTTC. This rearrangement joins TRBV29-1 to TRBJ2-1, with D tentatively TRBD2 (6 bases). The CDR3 length is 15 residues. The V gene lost 8 bases and the J gene lost 3 bases, with 20 bases spanning the gap. Germline lookup yields CDR1 SQVTM and CDR2 ANQGSEA.